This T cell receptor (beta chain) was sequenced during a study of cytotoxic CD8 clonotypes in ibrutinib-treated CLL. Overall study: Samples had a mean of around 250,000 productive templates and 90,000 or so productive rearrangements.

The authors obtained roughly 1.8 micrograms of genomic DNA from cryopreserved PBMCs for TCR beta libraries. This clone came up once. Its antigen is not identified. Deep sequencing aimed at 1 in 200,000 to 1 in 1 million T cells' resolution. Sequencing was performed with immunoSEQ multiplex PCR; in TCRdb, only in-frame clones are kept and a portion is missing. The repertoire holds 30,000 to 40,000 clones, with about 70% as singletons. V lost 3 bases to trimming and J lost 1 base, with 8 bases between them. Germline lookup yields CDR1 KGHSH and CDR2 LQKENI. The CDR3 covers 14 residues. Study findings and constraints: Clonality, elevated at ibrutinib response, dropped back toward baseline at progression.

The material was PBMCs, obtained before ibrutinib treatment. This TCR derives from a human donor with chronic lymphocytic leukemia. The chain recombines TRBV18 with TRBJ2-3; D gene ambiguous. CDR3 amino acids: CASSPRARTDTQYF. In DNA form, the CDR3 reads TGTGCCAGCTCACCTAGGGCCCGCACAGATACGCAGTATTTT.